These 2 T cell receptor beta chains came from one sample sequenced in a study of blood T cell repertoires in COVID-19. Data came from immunoSEQ multiplex PCR; TCRdb stores just in-frame clones and leaves some out. The table records more than 95,000 clones, over 80% of them present only once. Sequencing used peripheral blood. The receptors come from an elderly man with acute or convalescent COVID-19.

This rearrangement joins TRBV19 to TRBJ1-2; weak D call: TRBD1 (6 bases). The CDR3 has 14 amino acids. The V end was cut by 1 base, the J end by 4 bases, with 10 bases between. CDR1 is LNHDA, CDR2 SQIVND, per germline (reference sequence). The CDR3 sequence: CASSIAGTTYGYTF. The CDR3 nucleotides read TGTGCCAGTAGTATAGCCGGGACAACCTATGGCTACACCTTC.

The table lists this clone with a count of one. This rearrangement joins TRBV28 to TRBJ2-3; 16 bases fit TRBD2. Trimming cost V 5 bases and J 4 bases; bases outside gene matches: 3. Germline V CDR1 and CDR2: MDHEN, SYDVKM. This CDR3 comprises 16 residues. The CDR3 region is CASSPGTSGRADTQYF. CDR3 bases: TGTGCCAGCAGTCCCGGGACTAGCGGGAGGGCAGATACGCAGTATTTT.